This TCR beta chain emerged from a study of shared clonotypes between healthy human individuals. The CDR3 has 17 residues. Trimming removed 0 bases from V and 6 bases from J, with 18 bases in between. Germline lookup yields CDR1 ENHRY and CDR2 SYGVKD. This clone came up a few times. Its antigen is not known. Study-level points and caveats: Non-shared clonotypes were found to have lower generation probabilities than the clonotypes that were shared by all four of the sorted-subset donors.

Here immunoSEQ multiplex PCR was the method, and the copy in TCRdb shows in-frame clones only, minus some. The sample holds around 1 million clones; 76% are singletons and the top ten take approximately 1.5%. This receptor was obtained from a young man in good health. This chain links TRBV10-3 with TRBJ1-5; D unresolved. The sample comprised memory CD4+ T cells sorted from blood. Subset meaning: CD45RA-negative fraction. This CDR3 reads CAISESTGVVFGQPQHF. CDR3 DNA sequence: TGTGCCATCAGTGAGTCGACTGGGGTGGTTTTCGGTCAGCCCCAGCATTTT.